This T cell receptor (beta chain) appears in the sequencing data of a study of cytomegalovirus exposure and HLA in healthy donors (dated by TCRdb to about 2017). Regarding the complete study: According to an earlier analysis of a few hundred of the donors, about 179 million T cells yielded approximately 120 million unique TCR beta sequences and 276 Gb of sequence data. An early release that covered roughly 600 HLA-typed donors contained around 300 gigabases of sequencing data and 70 million to 100 million unique TCR sequences. Of the approximately 370 genotyped donors, 81% were placed in the genetic ancestry cluster associated with self-reported Caucasian donors. The study aimed to test whether cataloging public T cell receptors could reveal signatures of past pathogen exposure. The study profiled the T cell repertoires of under 850 subjects by immunosequencing and related them to cytomegalovirus serostatus. Along with the approximately 700-subject first cohort, a separate validation cohort of 120 different subjects was used. High-throughput TCR immunosequencing, statistical association of individual TCRs with disease status, and machine learning were combined to predict cytomegalovirus infection status. A later analysis re-examined previously published TCR beta repertoires from just over 650 donors and added high-resolution HLA genotyping to investigate patterns of TCR occurrence. Rather than drawing on any new phenotypic data, the later analysis identified candidate immune exposures from TCR beta sequences and the way those sequences occurred across donors. In an earlier analysis of roughly 580 of the donors, high-throughput TCR beta sequencing was used to judge whether each TCR beta V gene segment behaved as functional or pseudogenic. Donor age, sex, ethnicity and CMV serostatus were collected together with the repertoire data. In a later genetic analysis, genome-wide SNP genotypes for about three fifths of the 666 donors were used, and that subset was treated as a discovery cohort. All discovery cohort repertoires had been generated on a single sequencing platform. HLA typing included class I and class II loci at four-digit resolution. The number of typed donors differed by locus: roughly 629-630 for A, B, C, DRB1 and DQB1; 522 for DQA1; around 610 for DPA1; and 450 to 480 for DPB1. Because of strong linkage in the cohort, four to six DR-DQ haplotypes were treated as single units for association and clustering. Among a few hundred genotyped donors of the cohort, an average of around 240,000 unique TCR beta nucleotide sequences were sequenced per donor, around a sixth of them non-productive.

The cohort was made up of under 800 healthy bone marrow donors. All cohort members were sampled while nominally healthy, although unrecorded immune exposures were likely present. The donor was CMV seronegative and was included in the group of 352 seronegative cohort members. A peripheral blood sample was collected from each donor, and TCR beta sequencing was performed on peripheral blood mononuclear cells. Genomic DNA extraction from the blood cell samples was performed with the Qiagen DNeasy Blood Extraction Kit. Overall study results and their limits: Because some donors lacked HLA typing at each locus, the association tests relied only on the typed subset. A later analysis found that HLA-associated TCR beta chains were more clonally expanded and had lower generation probabilities than equally common non-associated chains. Roughly uniform sequencing depth across donors was assumed in presence/absence analyses, although this assumption may not hold. Cytomegalovirus status was reported to be diagnosed by the classifier with high specificity and sensitivity in both the original and validation cohorts. In vitro tests confirmed that a few of the cytomegalovirus-associated TCR beta chains recognize cytomegalovirus antigens. In a later analysis, several top co-occurrence clusters were reported to appear linked to parvovirus B19, influenza, CMV and Epstein-Barr virus. Most TCR sequences were observed very rarely across donors, whereas some public TCRs were present in many individuals. In this cohort, only TCR beta chains were sequenced, and detectable features were limited by the absence of alpha or paired-chain data. The study gave a list of 150 to 200 TCR beta chains associated with cytomegalovirus. A later analysis found that TCR association rates varied across HLA loci, with DRB1 alleles showing the most associated TCRs and HLA-C alleles the fewest. The 87-base-pair reads could not distinguish some IMGT-functional V segments, including TRBV6-2 and TRBV6-3, so those segments were excluded. Linkage disequilibrium might explain the correlated functional status among segregating V segments, but an unknown experimental factor could not be ruled out. A later genetic analysis reported fewer N-insertions in productive TCRs among donors in an Asian-associated ancestry cluster than the roughly 700-donor mean. In a later analysis, most CMV-associated TCR beta chains were found to appear HLA-restricted, with HLA associations seemingly driven largely by CMV exposure. A further reported finding was that TCR beta sequences accurately predicted the HLA-A and HLA-B alleles for most subjects in the first cohort. In an earlier analysis of fewer than 700 of the donors, most TCR beta V segments appeared in productive rearrangements about 87% or about 30% of the time, broadly matching IMGT annotations. In a later genetic analysis, a missense DCLRE1C variant was associated with V-gene and J-gene trimming of TCR beta chains, and the association was replicated in an independent cohort. It was suggested by the authors that the approach could potentially be generalized to other disease states and immunological phenotypes. Because counts were too low, seventeen rarely observed V segments, including chromosome 9 orphons, were left out of the earlier analysis of about 620 of the donors. CMV serostatus was the only immune exposure information available for the cohort. At a false discovery rate of 0.05, a later analysis linked about 17,000 TCR beta sequences to specific HLA alleles. The sequencing pipeline was judged likely to have produced a cluster of highly shared sequence variants as a technical artifact. When HLA alleles, especially DR and DQ, strongly co-occurred, TCR associations were difficult to assign to individual alleles.

Looking up the germline V gene yields CDR1 LGHNA and CDR2 YSLEER. Trimming takes 0 bases off V and 5 bases off J; junction bases not matched to a gene: 10. Inclusive of the bounding cysteine and phenylalanine, the CDR3 is 17 residues long. Only CDR3 DNA remains: 51 bases, in frame from the first base. Library method: the immunoSEQ multiplex PCR assay. The multiplex PCR relied on a mix of 60 forward primers for TCR Vbeta segments and 13 reverse primers for TCR Jbeta segments. The CDR3 region of rearranged TCR beta genes was amplified from genomic DNA with a multiplex PCR assay. On the Illumina HiSeq System, the amplified TCR beta libraries were sequenced as 87-base-pair reads. Per the authors' processing: Across the 666 repertoires, a later analysis counted 80 million or so unique TCR beta chains, some 11 million of which were shared by at least two donors. Raw reads were error-corrected and collapsed into unique sequences by a nearest-neighbor algorithm in which closely related sequences were merged to remove PCR and sequencing errors. V, D and J gene segments were assigned by aligning CDR3 sequences to IMGT reference sequences. For a sequence to be retained, a match of at least six nucleotides to both a V gene segment and a J gene segment was required. A rearrangement counted as productive if the CDR3 had no stop codons and remained in frame with V and J, and every other rearrangement counted as non-productive. CDR3 was defined by IMGT convention, running from the second conserved V-encoded cysteine to the conserved J-encoded phenylalanine. The earlier analysis of about 590 of the donors excluded sequences that lacked an unambiguous match to a single V gene segment. An earlier analysis of 587 of the donors classified V segments as functional when productive rearrangements were above 56.7% and as segregating when the standard deviation between donors was above 5%. A statistical classification framework was built to diagnose cytomegalovirus status from the catalog of TCR beta chain sequences. V and J gene assignment, in a later analysis, came from comparing TCR nucleotide sequences with IMGT/GENE-DB human TR gene sequences. Using the TCRdist pipeline, a later analysis assigned CDR3 sequences along with most-parsimonious VDJ recombination scenarios. In a later analysis, each TCR beta chain was defined by its CDR3 amino acid sequence together with its V-gene family, and reads without a unique V-gene family were excluded. In a later analysis, 550 to 650 highly shared, low-generation-probability nucleotide sequences were removed to address suspected cross-contamination and a sequencing artifact. A later analysis calculated a clonal expansion index for each public chain from normalized within-repertoire ranks of inferred template counts. Generation probabilities in a later analysis came from a VDJ recombination model fitted to out-of-frame rearrangements, and those results were checked against IGoR. In a later analysis, hypergeometric tests were used to score TCR-TCR, TCR-HLA and TCR-CMV co-occurrence, with a repertoire-size bias correction applied to TCR pairs. A later analysis estimated false discovery rates by permuting HLA or CMV assignments 20 times. In a later analysis, co-occurring TCRs were grouped with DBSCAN, and TCRdist sequence similarity was added when clustering was performed within HLA-allele-positive subsets. Co-occurrence clustering excluded repertoires with fewer than 30,000 or more than 120,000 public chains, plus five with anomalous nucleotide sharing. This is the immuneACCESS table as TCRdb keeps it, with only in-frame sequences that have V and J called. A part of the clones is gone; compared with another copy, unresolved V genes explain less than half, and the rest is unexplained. V, J and clone size are those of that table, while D and trimming were read from the DNA. The sample table shows some 150,000 clones, and nearly 80% are seen once. About 1% of the sample is held by the ten biggest clonotypes.

Comment on this clone: The specificity of this receptor is unknown. Base qualities were left out, and no much larger clone turns up one base away.

The receptor was isolated from a male donor in good health and CMV-seronegative. The rearrangement joined TRBV4-3 to TRBJ2-1, with 7 middle bases fitting TRBD2. The specimen sequenced was PBMCs. CDR3 region: CASSQDKLAGVNNEQFF. The DNA reads as follows: TGCGCCAGCAGCCAAGATAAGTTGGCGGGGGTCAACAATGAGCAGTTCTTC.